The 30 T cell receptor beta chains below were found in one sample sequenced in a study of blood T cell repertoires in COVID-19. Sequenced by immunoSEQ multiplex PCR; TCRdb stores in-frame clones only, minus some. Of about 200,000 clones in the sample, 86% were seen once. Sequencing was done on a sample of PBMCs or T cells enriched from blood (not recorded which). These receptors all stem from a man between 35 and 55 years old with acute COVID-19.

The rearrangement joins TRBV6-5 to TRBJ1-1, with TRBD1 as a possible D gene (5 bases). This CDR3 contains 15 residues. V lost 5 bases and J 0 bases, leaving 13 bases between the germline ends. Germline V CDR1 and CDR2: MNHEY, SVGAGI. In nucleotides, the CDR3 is TGTGCCAGCAGTATCCCTCCGACAGTGAACACTGAAGCTTTCTTT. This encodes CASSIPPTVNTEAFF.

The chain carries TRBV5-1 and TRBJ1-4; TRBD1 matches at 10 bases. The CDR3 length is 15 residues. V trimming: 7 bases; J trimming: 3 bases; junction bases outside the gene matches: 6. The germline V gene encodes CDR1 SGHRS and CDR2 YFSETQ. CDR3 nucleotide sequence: TGCGCCAGCTCGGGACAGGGGTTATCTAATGAAAAACTGTTTTTT. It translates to CASSGQGLSNEKLFF.

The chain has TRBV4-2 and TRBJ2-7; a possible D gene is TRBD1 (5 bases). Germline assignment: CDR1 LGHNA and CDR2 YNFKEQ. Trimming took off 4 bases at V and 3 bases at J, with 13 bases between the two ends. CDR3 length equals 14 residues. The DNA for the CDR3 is TGTGCCAGCAGCCCTACCCAGGGAATCTACGAGCAGTACTTC. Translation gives CASSPTQGIYEQYF.

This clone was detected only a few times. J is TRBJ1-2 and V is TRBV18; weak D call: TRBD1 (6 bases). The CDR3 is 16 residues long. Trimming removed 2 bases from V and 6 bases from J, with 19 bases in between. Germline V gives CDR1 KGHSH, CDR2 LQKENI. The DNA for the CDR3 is TGTGCCAGCTCACCAAAGGATCAGGGGCCCTCTCATGGCTACACCTTC. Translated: CASSPKDQGPSHGYTF.

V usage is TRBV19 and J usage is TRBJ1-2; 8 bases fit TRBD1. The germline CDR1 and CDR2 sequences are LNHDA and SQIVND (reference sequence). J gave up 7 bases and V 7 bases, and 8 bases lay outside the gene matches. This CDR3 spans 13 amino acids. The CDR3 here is CASIGTGFSGYTF. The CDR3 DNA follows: TGTGCCAGTATCGGGACAGGTTTTAGTGGCTACACCTTC.

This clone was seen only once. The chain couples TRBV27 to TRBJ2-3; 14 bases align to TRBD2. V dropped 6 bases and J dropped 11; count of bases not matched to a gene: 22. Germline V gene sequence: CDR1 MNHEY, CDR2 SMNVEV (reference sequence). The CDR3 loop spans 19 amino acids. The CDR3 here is CASSTRARQGLAGAEKQYF. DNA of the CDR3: TGTGCCAGCAGCACTCGGGCAAGACAGGGACTAGCGGGAGCTGAGAAGCAGTATTTT.

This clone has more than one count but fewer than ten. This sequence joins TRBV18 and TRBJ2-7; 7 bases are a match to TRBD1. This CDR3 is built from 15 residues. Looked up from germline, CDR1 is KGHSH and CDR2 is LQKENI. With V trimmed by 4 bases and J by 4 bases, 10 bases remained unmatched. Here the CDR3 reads CASSRPEQGQYEQYF. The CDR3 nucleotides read TGTGCCAGCTCACGACCCGAACAGGGACAGTACGAGCAGTACTTC.

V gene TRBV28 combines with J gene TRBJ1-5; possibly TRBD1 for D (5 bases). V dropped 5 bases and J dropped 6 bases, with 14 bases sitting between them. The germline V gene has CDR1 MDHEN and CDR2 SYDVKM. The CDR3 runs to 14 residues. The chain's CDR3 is CASSQGGRAQPQHF. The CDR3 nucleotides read TGTGCCAGCAGTCAGGGTGGGCGCGCTCAGCCCCAGCATTTT.

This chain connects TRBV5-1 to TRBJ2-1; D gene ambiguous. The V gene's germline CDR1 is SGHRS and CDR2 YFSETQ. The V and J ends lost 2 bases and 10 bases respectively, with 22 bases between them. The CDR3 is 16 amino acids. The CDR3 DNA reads TGCGCCAGCAGCTTAAATATGGTCGAGTCACCCGGGGAGCAGTTCTTC. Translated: CASSLNMVESPGEQFF. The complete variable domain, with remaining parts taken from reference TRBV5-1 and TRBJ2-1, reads KAGVTQTPRYLIKTRGQQVTLSCSPISGHRSVSWYQQTPGQGLQFLFEYFSETQRNKGNFPGRFSGRQFSNSRSEMNVSTLELGDSALYLCASSLNMVESPGEQFFGPGTRLTVL.

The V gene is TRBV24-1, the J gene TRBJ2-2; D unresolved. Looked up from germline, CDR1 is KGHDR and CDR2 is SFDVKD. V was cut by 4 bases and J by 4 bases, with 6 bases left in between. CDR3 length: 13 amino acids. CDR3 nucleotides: TGTGCCACCAGTGACCCTACCACCGGGGAGCTGTTTTTT. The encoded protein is CATSDPTTGELFF.

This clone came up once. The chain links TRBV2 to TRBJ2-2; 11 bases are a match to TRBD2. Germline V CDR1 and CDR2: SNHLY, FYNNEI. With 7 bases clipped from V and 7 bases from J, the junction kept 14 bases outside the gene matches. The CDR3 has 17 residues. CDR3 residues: CASTPKRTSGRDGELFF. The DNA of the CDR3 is TGTGCCAGCACACCCAAACGGACTAGCGGGCGAGACGGGGAGCTGTTTTTT.

CDR3: CASSFLQVKETQYF. CDR3 in DNA: TGTGCCAGCAGCTTCTTACAGGTTAAAGAGACCCAGTACTTC. V gene TRBV7-9 combines with J gene TRBJ2-5, with a weak D call TRBD1 (5 bases). Germline V gene sequence: CDR1 SEHNR, CDR2 FQNEAQ (reference sequence). CDR3 size: 14 residues. The V and J ends lost 3 bases and 3 bases respectively, with 11 bases between them. Supplemented by reference TRBV7-9 and TRBJ2-5, the full variable domain reads DTGVSQNPRHKITKRGQNVTFRCDPISEHNRLYWYRQTLGQGPEFLTYFQNEAQLEKSRLLSDRFSAERPKGSFSTLEIQRTEQGDSAMYLCASSFLQVKETQYFGPGTRLLVL.

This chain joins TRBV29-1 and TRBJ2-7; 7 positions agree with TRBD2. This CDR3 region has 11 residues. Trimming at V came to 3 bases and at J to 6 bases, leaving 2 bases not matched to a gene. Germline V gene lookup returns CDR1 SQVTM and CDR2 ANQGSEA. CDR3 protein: CSVERGFEQYF. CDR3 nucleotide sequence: TGCAGCGTTGAGCGGGGGTTCGAGCAGTACTTC.

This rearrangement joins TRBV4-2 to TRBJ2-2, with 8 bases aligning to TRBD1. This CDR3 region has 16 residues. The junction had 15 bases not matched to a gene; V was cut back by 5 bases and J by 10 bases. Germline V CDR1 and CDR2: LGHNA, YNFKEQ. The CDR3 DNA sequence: TGTGCCAGCAGCTACGGGACAGGAGGATTAGTGGAGGAGCTGTTTTTT. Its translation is CASSYGTGGLVEELFF.

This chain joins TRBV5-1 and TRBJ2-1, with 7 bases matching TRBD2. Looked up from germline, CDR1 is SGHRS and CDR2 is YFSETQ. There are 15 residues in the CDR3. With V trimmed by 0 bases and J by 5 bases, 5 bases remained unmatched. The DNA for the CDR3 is TGCGCCAGCAGCTTGGCGCTAGCGGCAAACAATGAGCAGTTCTTC. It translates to CASSLALAANNEQFF.

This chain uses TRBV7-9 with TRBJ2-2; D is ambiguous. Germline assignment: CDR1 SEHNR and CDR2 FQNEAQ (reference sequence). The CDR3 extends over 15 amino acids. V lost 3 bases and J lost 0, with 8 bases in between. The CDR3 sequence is CASSFGRTNTGELFF. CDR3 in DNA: TGTGCCAGCAGCTTCGGCAGGACGAACACCGGGGAGCTGTTTTTT.

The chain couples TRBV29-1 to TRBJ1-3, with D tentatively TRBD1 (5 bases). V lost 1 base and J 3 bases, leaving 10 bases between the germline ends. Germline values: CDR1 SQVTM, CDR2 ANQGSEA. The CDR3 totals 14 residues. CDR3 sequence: CSVEVGGDGNTIYF. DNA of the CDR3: TGCAGCGTTGAAGTTGGAGGGGATGGAAACACCATATATTTT.

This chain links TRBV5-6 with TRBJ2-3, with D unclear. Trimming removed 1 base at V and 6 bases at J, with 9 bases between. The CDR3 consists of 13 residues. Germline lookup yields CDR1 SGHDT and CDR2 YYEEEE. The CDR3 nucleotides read TGTGCCAGCAGCTTGAACTACTTCGATACGCAGTATTTT. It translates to CASSLNYFDTQYF.

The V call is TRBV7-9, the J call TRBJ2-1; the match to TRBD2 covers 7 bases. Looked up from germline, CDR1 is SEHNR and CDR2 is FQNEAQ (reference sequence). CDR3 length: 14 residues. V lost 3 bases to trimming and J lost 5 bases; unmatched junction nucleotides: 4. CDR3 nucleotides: TGTGCCAGCAGCTTGCGGGAGACCCACAATGAGCAGTTCTTC. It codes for CASSLRETHNEQFF.

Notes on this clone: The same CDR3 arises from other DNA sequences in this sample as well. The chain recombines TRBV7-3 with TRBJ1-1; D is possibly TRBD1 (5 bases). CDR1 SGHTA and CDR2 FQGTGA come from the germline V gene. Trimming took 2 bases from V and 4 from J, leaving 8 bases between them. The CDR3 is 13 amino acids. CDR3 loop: CASSLGGATEAFF. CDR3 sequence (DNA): TGTGCCAGCAGCTTAGGAGGGGCCACTGAAGCTTTCTTT.

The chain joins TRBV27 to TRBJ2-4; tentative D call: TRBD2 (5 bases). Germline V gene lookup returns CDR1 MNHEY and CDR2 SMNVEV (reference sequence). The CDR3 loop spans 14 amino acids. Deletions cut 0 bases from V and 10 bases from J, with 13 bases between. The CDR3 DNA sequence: TGTGCCAGCAGTTTATCGGCGCAATCGGGGATTCAGTACTTC. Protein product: CASSLSAQSGIQYF.

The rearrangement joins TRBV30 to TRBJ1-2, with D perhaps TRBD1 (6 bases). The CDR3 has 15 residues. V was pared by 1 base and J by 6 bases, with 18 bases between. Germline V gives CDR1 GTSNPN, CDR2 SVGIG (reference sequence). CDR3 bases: TGTGCCTGGAGTGCCAGGGGCAGGGCGCCTCATGGCTACACCTTC. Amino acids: CAWSARGRAPHGYTF. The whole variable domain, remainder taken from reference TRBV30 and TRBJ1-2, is SQTIHQWPATLVQPVGSPLSLECTVEGTSNPNLYWYRQAAGRGLQLLFYSVGIGQISSEVPQNLSASRPQDRQFILSSKKLLLSDSGFYLCAWSARGRAPHGYTFGSGTRLTVV.

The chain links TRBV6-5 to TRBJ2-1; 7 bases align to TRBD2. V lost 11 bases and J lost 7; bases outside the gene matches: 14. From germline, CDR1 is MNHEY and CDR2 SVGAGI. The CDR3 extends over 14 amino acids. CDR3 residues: CAFGGKAGKNEQFF. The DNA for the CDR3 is TGTGCCTTCGGAGGTAAAGCGGGAAAAAATGAGCAGTTCTTC.

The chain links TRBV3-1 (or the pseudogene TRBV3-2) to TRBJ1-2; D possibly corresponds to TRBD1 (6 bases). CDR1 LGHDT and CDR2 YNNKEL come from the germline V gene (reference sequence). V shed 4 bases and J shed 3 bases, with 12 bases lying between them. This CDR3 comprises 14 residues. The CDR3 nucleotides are TGTGCCAGCAGCCCCCGGACAGAAGACTATGGCTACACCTTC. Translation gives CASSPRTEDYGYTF.

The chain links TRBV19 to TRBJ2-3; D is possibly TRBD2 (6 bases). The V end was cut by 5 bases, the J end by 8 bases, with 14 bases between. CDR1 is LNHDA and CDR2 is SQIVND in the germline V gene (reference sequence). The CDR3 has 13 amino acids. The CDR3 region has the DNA TGTGCCAGTAGTGTCGGGAGTCGGGGTACGCAGTATTTT. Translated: CASSVGSRGTQYF.

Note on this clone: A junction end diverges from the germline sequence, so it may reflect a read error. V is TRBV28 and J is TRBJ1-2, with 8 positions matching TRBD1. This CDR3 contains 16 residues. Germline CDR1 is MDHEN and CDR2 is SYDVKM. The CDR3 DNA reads TGTGCCAGCATTTTATTAAACGCAGGGGGCTCGGGGGGCTACACCTTC. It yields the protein CASILLNAGGSGGYTF.

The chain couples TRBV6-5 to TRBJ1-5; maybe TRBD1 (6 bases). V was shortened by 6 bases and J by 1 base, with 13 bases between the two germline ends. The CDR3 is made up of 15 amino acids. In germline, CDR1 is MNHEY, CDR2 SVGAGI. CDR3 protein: CASRPSGASNQPQHF. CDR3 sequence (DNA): TGTGCCAGCAGACCTTCAGGGGCCAGCAATCAGCCCCAGCATTTT.

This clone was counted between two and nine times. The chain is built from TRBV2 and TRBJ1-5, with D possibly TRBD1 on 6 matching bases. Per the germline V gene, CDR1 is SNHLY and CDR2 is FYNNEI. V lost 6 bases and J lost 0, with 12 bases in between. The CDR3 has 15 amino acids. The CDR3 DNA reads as TGTGCCAGCAGAGACGGGACACTTAGCAATCAGCCCCAGCATTTT. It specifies CASRDGTLSNQPQHF.

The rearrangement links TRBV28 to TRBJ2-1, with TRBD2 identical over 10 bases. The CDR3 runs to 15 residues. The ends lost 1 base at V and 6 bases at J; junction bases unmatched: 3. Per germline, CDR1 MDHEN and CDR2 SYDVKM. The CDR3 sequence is CASSLYQREGNEQFF. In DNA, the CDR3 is TGTGCCAGCAGTTTATATCAGCGGGAGGGCAATGAGCAGTTCTTC.

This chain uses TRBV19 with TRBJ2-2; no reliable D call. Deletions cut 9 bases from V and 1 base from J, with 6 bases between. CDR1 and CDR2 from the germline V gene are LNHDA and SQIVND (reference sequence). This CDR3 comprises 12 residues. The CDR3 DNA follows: TGTGCCAGGGTCGGGAACACCGGGGAGCTGTTTTTT. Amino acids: CARVGNTGELFF.